These 8 T cell receptor beta chains were sequenced from one sample in a study of early stage breast cancer tumors. TCRdb keeps only in-frame clones here, not all; method: immunoSEQ multiplex PCR. Of 30,000 to 35,000 clones in the sample, 70% to 75% were seen once. Material: blood. All receptors derive from a person aged 35-49 years with breast cancer.

This clone has just one count. The chain has TRBV5-1 and TRBJ1-2; no reliable D call. Trimming shortened V by 0 bases and J by 4 bases, and 10 bases separated the two germline ends. This CDR3 has 14 amino acids. Germline V CDR1 and CDR2: SGHRS, YFSETQ. CDR3 in amino acids: CASSLAPGSYGYTF. CDR3 in DNA: TGCGCCAGCAGCTTGGCCCCGGGGTCCTATGGCTACACCTTC.

This clone occurred once. The chain links TRBV14 to TRBJ2-1, with 8 bases identical to TRBD1. Germline lookup yields CDR1 SGHDN and CDR2 FVKESK. The CDR3 contains 16 residues. V lost 3 bases, J lost 2 bases, and 6 bases stayed unmatched. The CDR3 DNA follows: TGTGCCAGCAGCCATGATCCAGGGGGCCCCTACAATGAGCAGTTCTTC. Its protein is CASSHDPGGPYNEQFF.

This chain uses TRBV2 with TRBJ2-1; TRBD2 might be the D (6 bases). Germline-derived CDR1 and CDR2 are SNHLY and FYNNEI. V was cut by 4 bases and J by 7 bases, with 11 bases left in between. The CDR3 loop spans 13 amino acids. This chain's CDR3 is CASSGASANEQFF. CDR3 nucleotide sequence: TGTGCCAGCAGTGGAGCTAGCGCGAATGAGCAGTTCTTC.

J is TRBJ2-1 and V is TRBV15, with 10 nucleotides matching TRBD2. CDR1 and CDR2 (germline): LNHNV, YYDKDF (reference sequence). The CDR3 totals 18 residues. V shed 3 bases, J shed 10 bases, and the junction held 18 bases outside the gene matches. DNA for the CDR3: TGTGCCACCAGCAGCGGCCCGACGTATAGCGGGAGGACCCAGGAGCAGTTCTTC. Translation: CATSSGPTYSGRTQEQFF.

This chain joins TRBV28 and TRBJ2-5; weak D call: TRBD2 (5 bases). The CDR3 runs 13 residues. CDR1 MDHEN and CDR2 SYDVKM come from the germline V gene. The V gene lost 6 bases and the J gene lost 11 bases, with 19 bases spanning the gap. The CDR3 sequence is CASRLPGAWEQYF. DNA for the CDR3: TGTGCCAGCAGATTACCGGGTGCCTGGGAGCAGTACTTC.

This clone was seen just once. The genes are TRBV9 and TRBJ2-1, with D maybe TRBD2 (5 bases). From germline, CDR1 is SGDLS and CDR2 YYNGEE. Trimming removed 0 bases at V and 5 bases at J, with 12 bases between. The CDR3 covers 15 residues. The CDR3 bases are TGTGCCAGCAGCGTAGGTAGCGCTCCGGACAATGAGCAGTTCTTC. Translating it yields CASSVGSAPDNEQFF.

The rearrangement links TRBV28 to TRBJ2-6, with no clear D. Germline CDR1 is MDHEN and CDR2 is SYDVKM. V lost 5 bases and J lost 5, with 22 bases in between. The CDR3 is made up of 18 amino acids. Here the CDR3 DNA reads TGTGCCAGCAGTATGCAGCGCTTGACACAAAGTCGGGCCAACGTCCTGACTTTC. It is translated as CASSMQRLTQSRANVLTF. The entire variable domain, with the rest obtained from reference TRBV28 and TRBJ2-6, is as follows: DVKVTQSSRYLVKRTGEKVFLECVQDMDHENMFWYRQDPGLGLRLIYFSYDVKMKEKGDIPEGYSVSREKKERFSLILESASTNQTSMYLCASSMQRLTQSRANVLTFGAGSRLTVL.

CDR3 sequence: CASSSTGTSGRTGTETQYF. The CDR3 DNA reads TGTGCCAGCAGTTCAACTGGTACTAGCGGGAGGACGGGGACAGAGACCCAGTACTTC. The chain has TRBV28 and TRBJ2-5; 12 positions match TRBD2. V shed 4 bases and J 4 bases; nucleotides not matched to a gene: 16. CDR1 and CDR2 (germline): MDHEN, SYDVKM. CDR3 length equals 19 residues.